Following are 2 T cell receptor beta chains from one sample sequenced in a study of T cells in Graves' hyperthyroidism and ophthalmopathy. TCR beta CDR3 region amplification was performed from RNA transcripts. First-round RT-PCR with HTBI primers amplified the TCR CDR3 region. TCRdb recomputed calls from the multiplex PCR reads with MiXCR, one row per CDR3 protein. The table records about 500,000 distinct CDR3 sequences, around 16% of them present only once. Sequencing used blood. These receptors all stem from a woman between 25 and 40 years old with Graves' ophthalmopathy.

In its sample, this clonotype was seen a few times. V usage is TRBV12-3 or TRBV12-4 and J usage is TRBJ2-3; 11 positions agree with TRBD2. This CDR3 region has 18 residues. J gave up 2 bases and V 5 bases, and 12 bases lay outside the gene matches. CDR3 residues: CASSPLPRTSGSTDTQYF. The CDR3 coding sequence is TGTGCCAGCAGTCCTCTCCCTCGGACTAGCGGGTCCACAGATACGCAGTATTTT.

This clonotype has a count of ten or more. The V and J genes are TRBV9 and TRBJ2-5; D is unclear. This CDR3 is built from 13 residues. Germline loops: CDR1 SGDLS, CDR2 YYNGEE. The germline V and J ends were trimmed by 0 bases and 5 bases, with 8 bases remaining between them. The CDR3 nucleotides are TGTGCCAGCAGCGTAGCGTTCGAGGAGACCCAGTACTTC. Translating it yields CASSVAFEETQYF.